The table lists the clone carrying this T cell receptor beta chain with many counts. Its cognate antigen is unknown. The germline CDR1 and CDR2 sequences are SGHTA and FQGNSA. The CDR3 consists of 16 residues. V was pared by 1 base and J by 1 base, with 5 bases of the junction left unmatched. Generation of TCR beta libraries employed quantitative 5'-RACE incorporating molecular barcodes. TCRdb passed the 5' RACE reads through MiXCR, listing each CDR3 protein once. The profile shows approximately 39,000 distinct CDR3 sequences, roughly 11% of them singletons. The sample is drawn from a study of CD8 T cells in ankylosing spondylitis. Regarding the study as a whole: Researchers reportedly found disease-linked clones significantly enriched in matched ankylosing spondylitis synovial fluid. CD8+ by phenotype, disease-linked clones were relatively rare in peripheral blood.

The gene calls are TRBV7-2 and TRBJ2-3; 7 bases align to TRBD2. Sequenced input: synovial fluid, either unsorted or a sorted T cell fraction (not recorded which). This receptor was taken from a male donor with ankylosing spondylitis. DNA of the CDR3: TGTGCCAGCAGCTTAGAAGGGAGGGGTGGCACAGATACGCAGTATTTT. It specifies CASSLEGRGGTDTQYF. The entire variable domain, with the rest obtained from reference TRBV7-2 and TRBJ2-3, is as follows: GAGVSQSPSNKVTEKGKDVELRCDPISGHTALYWYRQSLGQGLEFLIYFQGNSAPDKSGLPSDRFSAERTGGSVSTLTIQRTQQEDSAVYLCASSLEGRGGTDTQYFGPGTRLTVL.